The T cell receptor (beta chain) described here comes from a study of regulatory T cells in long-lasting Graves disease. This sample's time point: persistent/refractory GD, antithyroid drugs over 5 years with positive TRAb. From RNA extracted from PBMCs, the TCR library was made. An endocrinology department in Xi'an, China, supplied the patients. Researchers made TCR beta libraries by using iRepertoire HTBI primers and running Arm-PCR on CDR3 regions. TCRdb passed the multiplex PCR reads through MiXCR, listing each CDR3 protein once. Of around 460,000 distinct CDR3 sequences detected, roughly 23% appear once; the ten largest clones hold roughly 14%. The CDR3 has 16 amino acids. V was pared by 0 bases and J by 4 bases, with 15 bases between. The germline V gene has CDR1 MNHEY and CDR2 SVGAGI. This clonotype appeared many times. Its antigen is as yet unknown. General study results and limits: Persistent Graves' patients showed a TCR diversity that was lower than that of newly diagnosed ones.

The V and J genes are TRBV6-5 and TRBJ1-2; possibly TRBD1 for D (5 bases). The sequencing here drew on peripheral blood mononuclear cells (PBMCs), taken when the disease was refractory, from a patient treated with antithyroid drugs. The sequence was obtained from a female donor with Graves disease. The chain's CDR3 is CASSYSAGPNLYGYTF. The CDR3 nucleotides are TGTGCCAGCAGTTACTCGGCAGGGCCCAACCTCTATGGCTACACCTTC.